A selection of T cell receptor beta chains follows, all from one sample in a study of T cell responses to AZD1222 COVID-19 vaccine. Sequenced by immunoSEQ multiplex PCR; TCRdb stores in-frame clones only, minus some. Here the sample spans around 150,000 clones, around 95% being singletons. This specimen was peripheral blood, taken on day 0 of AZD1222 vaccination. Every receptor here comes from an adult in good health. The CDR3 runs from the conserved cysteine through the conserved F or W. A D gene is named only where the DNA matches it firmly. Size values are once, few and many counts, or a class for expanded clones, and some rows have none.

abundance,d_gene,v_gene,j_gene,CDR3nt,CDR3aa
-,-,TRBV5-5,TRBJ1-2,TGTGCCAGCAGCAGAGTCGGGGGATATGGCTACACCTTC,CASSRVGGYGYTF
-,TRBD2,TRBV11-2,TRBJ2-1,TGTGCCAGCAGCCCCATAGCGGGAGGGCAAAATGAGCAGTTCTTC,CASSPIAGGQNEQFF
-,-,TRBV21-1,TRBJ2-5,TGTGCCAGCAGCAAAGGGGCAGGGAGGGAGACCCAGTACTTC,CASSKGAGRETQYF
-,-,TRBV6-8,TRBJ1-1,TGTGCCAGCAGCCAACATAGGCCCGGGACACACGGCTTGAACACTGAAGCTTTCTTT,CASSQHRPGTHGLNTEAFF
few,TRBD2,TRBV7-8,TRBJ2-1,TGTGCCAGCAGCTACGGGGGGGCGGGACACTACAATGAGCAGTTCTTC,CASSYGGAGHYNEQFF
-,-,TRBV11-2,TRBJ1-5,TGTGCCAGCAGCTTAGATTGGTCTCAGCCCCAGCATTTT,CASSLDWSQPQHF
-,-,TRBV6-2/TRBV6-3,TRBJ1-2,TGTGCCAGCAGTTACTCAGGAGGGGTTAACTATGGCTACACCTTC,CASSYSGGVNYGYTF
-,TRBD1,TRBV10-1,TRBJ2-1,TGCGCCAGCAGACAGGGGAACGGTGAGCAGTTCTTC,CASRQGNGEQFF
-,-,TRBV10-2,TRBJ1-1,TGCGCCAGCAGTGAGTTTGCGGGCTTAGGAACTGAAGCTTTCTTT,CASSEFAGLGTEAFF
-,-,TRBV6-7,TRBJ1-6,TGTGCCAGCAGTCCTACCGACACCCAAAATTCACCCCTCCACTTT,CASSPTDTQNSPLHF
-,-,TRBV19,TRBJ1-1,TGTGCCAGTAGTCCTGCGGGGCCTGAAGCTTTCTTT,CASSPAGPEAFF
-,TRBD1,TRBV5-1,TRBJ1-2,TGCGCCAGCAGCCTAAACCGACAGGGAAGAGACTATGGCTACACCTTC,CASSLNRQGRDYGYTF
-,-,TRBV2,TRBJ1-1,TGTGCCAGCAGTAAGGGGATGAACACTGAAGCTTTCTTT,CASSKGMNTEAFF
-,-,TRBV19,TRBJ2-7,TGTGCCAGTAGTTGGGGGACCGAGCAGTACTTC,CASSWGTEQYF
-,-,TRBV15,TRBJ1-1,TGTGCCACCAGGATGGCGGGCGCCGGGAAAGCTTTCTTT,CATRMAGAGKAFF
once,TRBD2,TRBV11-2,TRBJ2-7,TGTGCCAGCAGCTTAAGACGGGGGGACGAGCAGTACTTC,CASSLRRGDEQYF
-,-,TRBV5-4,TRBJ2-3,TGTGCCAGCAGCTTGGCGGGCGGGACCTTTAATCGGTATTTT,CASSLAGGTFNRYF
-,-,TRBV15,TRBJ2-2,TGTGCCACCAGCAGAGAAATGCTTAACACCGGGGAGCTGTTTTTT,CATSREMLNTGELFF
-,-,TRBV7-2,TRBJ1-4,TGTGCCAGCAGCTTAGCCCGCGGGGTAGACGAAAAACTGTTTTTT,CASSLARGVDEKLFF
-,TRBD1,TRBV28,TRBJ2-2,TGTGCCAGCAGGGGACAGGGGACGAACACCGGGGAGCTGTTTTTT,CASRGQGTNTGELFF
-,-,TRBV10-1,TRBJ1-2,TGCGCCAGCAGTGAGAGGACAGACTATGGCTACACCTTC,CASSERTDYGYTF
-,-,TRBV11-3,TRBJ1-2,TGTGCCAGCCAGGGCTACACCTTC,CASQGYTF
once,-,TRBV6-5,TRBJ1-1,TGTGCCAGCAGCCCCGGGGGGGGGCGGACCACTGAAGCTTTCTTT,CASSPGGGRTTEAFF
-,-,TRBV12-5,TRBJ1-2,TGTGCTAGTAGCGGGGGAAGGACCCACTATGGCTACACCTTC,CASSGGRTHYGYTF
once,-,TRBV28,TRBJ1-4,TGTGCCAGCAGTCGGCGGGGGGCGCGGGAAAAACTGTTTTTT,CASSRRGAREKLFF
-,TRBD1,TRBV30,TRBJ1-5,TGTGCCTGGGGGGGACAGGGGGCCGATCAGCCCCAGCATTTT,CAWGGQGADQPQHF
few,-,TRBV15,TRBJ2-5,TGTGCCACCAGCAGAGACAAGCAGGGAGAGACCCAGTACTTC,CATSRDKQGETQYF
-,-,TRBV29-1,TRBJ1-1,TGCAGCGCCGACTCGGTTGGCACTGAAGCTTTCTTT,CSADSVGTEAFF